The entry that follows covers one T cell receptor beta chain sequence. Its antigen remains unidentified. The data were obtained in a study of T cell responses to AZD1222 COVID-19 vaccine. Study results and limitations: Spike-spanning, vaccine-associated CD4 TCRs were dominant at 160-218 and 743-854. Baseline seropositivity characterized only a handful of AZD1222 recipients.

Germline-derived CDR1 and CDR2 are SEHNR and FQNEAQ (reference sequence). CDR3 length: 11 residues. The V gene lost 4 bases and the J gene lost 5 bases, with 5 bases spanning the gap. Profiling relied on immunoSEQ multiplex PCR, and the TCRdb table lists in-frame clones only, not all of them. The table records about 190,000 clones, approximately 92% of them present only once. The specimen comprised peripheral blood, sampled on day 0 of AZD1222 vaccination. This chain links TRBV7-9 with TRBJ1-1, with D uncertain. The source of this sequence is an adult in good health. CDR3 DNA sequence: TGTGCCAGCAGCTCGGGGACTGAAGCTTTCTTT. Its translation is CASSSGTEAFF.